A single sample is the source of the 27 T cell receptor beta chains below, sequenced in a study of cytomegalovirus exposure and HLA in healthy donors (dated by TCRdb to between 2016 and 2019). Libraries came from the immunoSEQ multiplex PCR assay. A mixture of 60 forward primers for TCR Vbeta segments and 13 reverse primers for TCR Jbeta segments was used in the multiplex PCR. This is the immuneACCESS table as TCRdb keeps it, with only in-frame sequences that have V and J called. A part of the clones is gone; compared with another copy, unresolved V genes explain less than half, and the rest is unexplained. For this sample there are approximately 110,000 clones; about four fifths appear just once. The ten largest clones add up to around 2.3% of the sample. The sequenced material came from PBMCs. Source of these receptors: a woman aged 18-35 years in good health and CMV-seronegative.

The chain is built from TRBV5-1 and TRBJ1-1; no definite D call. Germline V gene sequence: CDR1 SGHRS, CDR2 YFSETQ. The germline V and J ends were trimmed by 2 bases and 0 bases, with 8 bases remaining between them. This CDR3 has 14 amino acids. The CDR3 region has the DNA TGCGCCAGCAGCTTCGGGTCGTTGAACACTGAAGCTTTCTTT. Translating gives CASSFGSLNTEAFF.

This rearrangement joins TRBV7-2 to TRBJ1-2; D call uncertain. This CDR3 is built from 13 residues. V dropped 7 bases and J dropped 8 bases, with 17 bases sitting between them. Germline CDR1 SGHTA, CDR2 FQGNSA. The chain's CDR3 is CASTSGNSRGYTF. In DNA, the CDR3 is TGTGCCAGCACTTCCGGTAATAGTCGGGGCTACACCTTC.

This rearrangement joins TRBV5-6 to TRBJ1-2, with a possible D match to TRBD1 (6 bases). V was shortened by 2 bases and J by 2 bases, with 19 bases between the two germline ends. CDR1 is SGHDT and CDR2 is YYEEEE in the germline V gene. The CDR3 extends over 17 amino acids. The CDR3: CASSFGTAGVVNYGYTF. The CDR3 nucleotides are TGTGCCAGCAGCTTCGGAACCGCAGGGGTTGTAAACTATGGCTACACCTTC.

This sequence joins TRBV5-4 and TRBJ2-5; 10 bases agree with TRBD1. The CDR3 sequence is 15 residues long. CDR1 and CDR2 from the germline V gene are SGHNT and YYREEE (reference sequence). V trimming: 4 bases; J trimming: 7 bases; junction bases outside the gene matches: 10. CDR3 sequence (DNA): TGTGCCAGCAGCCTGACAGGGGGCGGGGTAGTGACCCAGTACTTC. It specifies CASSLTGGGVVTQYF.

The rearrangement uses TRBV6-5 and TRBJ2-3; 9 bases agree with TRBD1. The CDR3 sequence is 15 residues long. CDR1 MNHEY and CDR2 SVGAGI come from the germline V gene. The V segment lost 6 bases and the J segment 5 bases; nucleotides outside the gene matches: 9. The chain's CDR3 is CASSARTGEVDTQYF. The CDR3 region has the DNA TGTGCCAGCAGCGCCCGGACAGGGGAGGTAGATACGCAGTATTTT.

The chain recombines TRBV28 with TRBJ2-3; TRBD1 agrees at 8 bases. This CDR3 has 13 residues. With V trimmed by 6 bases and J by 6 bases, 5 bases remained unmatched. CDR1 MDHEN and CDR2 SYDVKM come from the germline V gene. The CDR3 bases are TGTGCCAGCAGACGGACAGGGAGGGATACGCAGTATTTT. This encodes CASRRTGRDTQYF.

The chain is built from TRBV29-1 and TRBJ2-6, with 7 bases matching TRBD1. J was trimmed by 0 bases and V by 4 bases; bases with no gene match: 12. The V gene's germline CDR1 is SQVTM and CDR2 ANQGSEA. This CDR3 is 18 amino acids long. The CDR3 region has the DNA TGCAGCGTTGTGCTATCGTCAAACAGGGGCTCTGGGGCCAACGTCCTGACTTTC. Residues: CSVVLSSNRGSGANVLTF.

The chain recombines TRBV28 with TRBJ1-2; D is ambiguous. Trimming took 7 bases from V and 8 from J, leaving 11 bases between them. Germline values: CDR1 MDHEN, CDR2 SYDVKM. The CDR3 has 11 amino acids. CDR3 sequence reads: CASNRLRGYTF. The CDR3 coding sequence is TGTGCCAGCAACCGGTTGCGGGGCTACACCTTC.

The CDR3 loop reads CASSSLENQPQHF. The DNA of the CDR3 is TGTGCCAGCAGCTCCCTAGAGAATCAGCCCCAGCATTTT. The genes are TRBV11-2 and TRBJ1-5; D unresolved. CDR1 is SGHAT, CDR2 FQNNGV, per germline. CDR3 size: 13 residues. V lost 4 bases and J lost 4, with 8 bases in between.

The V call is TRBV19, the J call TRBJ2-2; D gene uncertain. The CDR3 spans 13 residues. Per germline, CDR1 LNHDA and CDR2 SQIVND (reference sequence). Trimming took 6 bases from V and 6 from J, leaving 11 bases between them. The CDR3 region has the DNA TGTGCCAGTAGAAGAGATTTTGCCGGGGAGCTGTTTTTT. Translation gives CASRRDFAGELFF. Full variable domain (missing parts from reference TRBV19 and TRBJ2-2): DGGITQSPKYLFRKEGQNVTLSCEQNLNHDAMYWYRQDPGQGLRLIYYSQIVNDFQKGDIAEGYSVSREKKESFPLTVTSAQKNPTAFYLCASRRDFAGELFFGEGSRLTVL.

This chain connects TRBV30 to TRBJ1-5, with D uncertain. This CDR3 is 12 amino acids long. V was trimmed by 1 base and J by 5 bases, leaving 6 bases between them. Germline CDR1 is GTSNPN and CDR2 is SVGIG (reference sequence). The CDR3 coding sequence is TGTGCCTGGAGTGCTGGGCATCAGCCCCAGCATTTT. Residues: CAWSAGHQPQHF.

The chain's CDR3 is CASSPFQRGYTF. The DNA of the CDR3 is TGTGCCAGCTCACCGTTTCAGCGGGGCTACACCTTC. The chain couples TRBV18 to TRBJ1-2; no definite D call. The V end lost 3 bases, the J end lost 8 bases, and 10 bases lay between the germline ends. Germline CDR1 reads KGHSH; CDR2 reads LQKENI. This CDR3 is 12 amino acids long.

The chain links TRBV28 to TRBJ2-7, with D perhaps matching TRBD2 (6 bases). The CDR3 totals 11 residues. Germline V CDR1 and CDR2: MDHEN, SYDVKM. V lost 8 bases to trimming and J lost 4 bases, with 9 bases between them. CDR3 amino acids: CASGRQYEQYF. DNA for the CDR3: TGTGCCAGCGGGAGGCAGTACGAGCAGTACTTC.

The chain couples TRBV6-1 to TRBJ1-5; D remains ambiguous. With 7 bases removed from V and 2 bases from J, the gap between germline ends came to 12 bases. The CDR3 loop spans 14 amino acids. In germline, CDR1 is MNHNS, CDR2 SASEGT. CDR3 nucleotide sequence: TGTGCCAGCATCCCGTCCGGGGGCAATCAGCCCCAGCATTTT. Encoded protein: CASIPSGGNQPQHF.

The J gene is TRBJ1-1, the V gene TRBV19; 8 bases are a match to TRBD1. The CDR3 totals 14 residues. V was pared by 2 bases and J by 4 bases, with 3 bases of the junction left unmatched. Looked up from germline, CDR1 is LNHDA and CDR2 is SQIVND (reference sequence). CDR3 residues: CASSISGGSTEAFF. Here the CDR3 DNA reads TGTGCCAGTAGTATATCAGGGGGCAGCACTGAAGCTTTCTTT.

Here the CDR3 DNA reads TGTGCCAGCAGTGAATACCGCGGGGTTGAGACCCAGTACTTC. Translating it yields CASSEYRGVETQYF. The chain is built from TRBV6-1 and TRBJ2-5; possible D gene TRBD2, 6 bases. CDR3 length: 14 residues. The V end was cut by 2 bases, the J end by 5 bases, with 12 bases between. Germline V lookup: CDR1 MNHNS, CDR2 SASEGT.

The V gene is TRBV15, the J gene TRBJ1-3; 8 positions agree with TRBD1. Germline CDR1 reads LNHNV; CDR2 reads YYDKDF (reference sequence). The trim removed 0 bases at V and 0 bases at J, leaving 13 bases unmatched. The CDR3 length is 20 residues. CDR3 nucleotide sequence: TGTGCCACCAGCAGAGATCCCGGGACAGGTGGCTCCAGCTCTGGAAACACCATATATTTT. This sequence encodes CATSRDPGTGGSSSGNTIYF.

The chain uses TRBV5-1 and TRBJ2-7; possible D gene TRBD2, 6 bases. Germline V gene data show CDR1 as SGHRS and CDR2 as YFSETQ. The CDR3 is 15 residues long. V shed 0 bases and J shed 1 base, with 11 bases lying between them. DNA for the CDR3: TGCGCCAGCAGCTTGGTTCAGGGAGGTTCCTACGAGCAGTACTTC. Protein sequence: CASSLVQGGSYEQYF. Full variable domain (missing parts from reference TRBV5-1 and TRBJ2-7): KAGVTQTPRYLIKTRGQQVTLSCSPISGHRSVSWYQQTPGQGLQFLFEYFSETQRNKGNFPGRFSGRQFSNSRSEMNVSTLELGDSALYLCASSLVQGGSYEQYFGPGTRLTVT.

The chain has TRBV28 and TRBJ2-7, with TRBD1 matching over 7 bases. V lost 5 bases and J lost 5; bases outside the gene matches: 9. CDR3 length: 14 residues. Germline CDR1 reads MDHEN; CDR2 reads SYDVKM. This chain's CDR3 is CASSPGDSNNEQYV. CDR3 nucleotides: TGTGCCAGCAGTCCCGGGGACAGTAACAACGAGCAGTACGTC.

This CDR3 reads CASTPSISTGNSNSPLHF. The CDR3 DNA is TGCGCCAGCACACCGTCGATTTCGACAGGCAACTCTAATTCACCCCTCCACTTT. The chain recombines TRBV5-1 with TRBJ1-6; a possible D gene is TRBD1 (6 bases). Germline V gives CDR1 SGHRS, CDR2 YFSETQ. The CDR3 covers 18 residues. Between the trimmed V and J ends, which lost 6 bases and 6 bases, there was a span of 25 bases.

This chain connects TRBV29-1 to TRBJ2-3; the D is unclear. V was clipped by 0 bases and J by 2 bases, with 6 bases between them. Germline CDR1 SQVTM, CDR2 ANQGSEA. CDR3 size: 13 residues. CDR3 sequence reads: CSVEDRFTDTQYF. The CDR3 DNA follows: TGCAGCGTTGAAGACAGGTTCACAGATACGCAGTATTTT.

V gene TRBV14 combines with J gene TRBJ2-7, with TRBD2 matching 10 bases. Unmatched junction bases numbered 2, after V lost 0 bases and J lost 6 bases. Germline V gives CDR1 SGHDN, CDR2 FVKESK. The CDR3 runs to 14 residues. The CDR3 spells CASSQDWTSGEQYF. The DNA of the CDR3 is TGTGCCAGCAGCCAAGACTGGACTAGCGGCGAGCAGTACTTC. Supplemented by reference TRBV14 and TRBJ2-7, the full variable domain reads EAGVTQFPSHSVIEKGQTVTLRCDPISGHDNLYWYRRVMGKEIKFLLHFVKESKQDESGMPNNRFLAERTGGTYSTLKVQPAELEDSGVYFCASSQDWTSGEQYFGPGTRLTVT.

The genes are TRBV9 and TRBJ1-2; D perhaps matches TRBD1 (6 bases). Trimming pared 3 bases from V and 2 bases from J, leaving 11 bases between. Germline V CDR1 and CDR2: SGDLS, YYNGEE. The CDR3 contains 14 residues. CDR3 DNA sequence: TGTGCCAGCAGCGCCCAACAGGGCAACTATGGCTACACCTTC. Encoded protein: CASSAQQGNYGYTF.

The rearrangement uses TRBV11-3 and TRBJ2-3; the D gene is possibly TRBD1 (6 bases). The CDR3 totals 14 residues. The germline CDR1 and CDR2 sequences are SGHNT and YENEEA. V dropped 4 bases and J dropped 5 bases, with 13 bases sitting between them. The CDR3 reads CASSSDSGEDTQYF. The CDR3 nucleotides read TGTGCCAGCAGCTCAGACTCAGGGGAAGATACGCAGTATTTT.

The V call is TRBV6-6, the J call TRBJ1-1, with D maybe TRBD1 (5 bases). Per the germline V gene, CDR1 is MNHNY and CDR2 is SVGAGI (reference sequence). V was shortened by 2 bases and J by 4 bases, with 14 bases between the two germline ends. The CDR3 has 15 amino acids. This chain's CDR3 is CASSYNPGIFTEAFF. As DNA, the CDR3 is TGTGCCAGCAGTTACAACCCAGGGATTTTCACTGAAGCTTTCTTT.

A few counts support this clone. The chain joins TRBV15 to TRBJ1-4; unclear D gene. The CDR3 totals 16 residues. CDR1 LNHNV and CDR2 YYDKDF come from the germline V gene (reference sequence). V was clipped by 3 bases and J by 5 bases, with 16 bases between them. The CDR3 coding sequence is TGTGCCACCAGCAGGCTTGCGGGGTCCCAAAATGAAAAACTGTTTTTT. It codes for CATSRLAGSQNEKLFF.

The chain joins TRBV29-1 to TRBJ1-2; 7 bases fit TRBD1. The CDR3 contains 16 residues. Trimming took 1 base from V and 3 from J; bases not matched to a gene: 11. CDR1 is SQVTM and CDR2 is ANQGSEA in the germline V gene. The CDR3 nucleotides read TGCAGCGTTGAAGGCAGCAGGGGGTTTTGGGACTATGGCTACACCTTC. Its translation: CSVEGSRGFWDYGYTF. Drawing the rest from reference TRBV29-1 and TRBJ1-2, the complete variable domain is SAVISQKPSRDICQRGTSLTIQCQVDSQVTMMFWYRQQPGQSLTLIATANQGSEATYESGFVIDKFPISRPNLTFSTLTVSNMSPEDSSIYLCSVEGSRGFWDYGYTFGSGTRLTVV.